This TCR beta chain derives from a study of T cell repertoires in cytomegalovirus infection (dated by TCRdb to about 2019). Turning to the overall study: Alongside well-studied HLA-B-restricted epitopes, the peptide stimulations were aimed at recently identified HLA-C-restricted CMV epitopes, whose presentation resists viral immunomodulation. Donor HLA type was relevant to the analysis, because carriage of CMV infection together with the matching HLA type was indicated by public TCR beta signatures.

Instrument on record: Illumina HiSeq 1500. The raw public reads went through TCRdb reprocessing: fastp at Q25, MiXCR clone calling, in-frame beta chains kept. Rows are combined by CDR3 protein, so each entry shows the most common genes and DNA. For this sample the table gives under 150,000 distinct CDR3 sequences, of which over 25% were detected only once. The ten most abundant clones make up less than 45% of the sample. What this sample's treatment or condition label stands for: in vitro stimulation with specific CMV peptide epitopes to enrich CMV-specific T cells. General conclusions and limits of the study: The ex vivo response was dominated by HLA-C-restricted CMV-specific TCR beta clonotypes, which also provided the single most frequent clonotype in two of eight donors. In both this cohort and an independent cohort of 352 donors, the cumulative frequency of public TCR beta family members distinguished carriers of CMV infection plus the relevant HLA type.

This clonotype was seen a few times. The target of this receptor is not known. Base qualities are missing; no much larger clone stands one base away. Counted from cysteine to phenylalanine, this CDR3 has 14 amino acids. Left in the record is the CDR3 DNA by itself, 42 bases read in frame from the first base. The germline V gene (reference sequence) sets CDR1 to MNHEY and CDR2 to SMNVEV. Trimming costs V 3 bases and J 8 bases, and their ends lie 14 bases apart. This receptor was obtained from a human donor in good health (CMV status not recorded). Some clones in this sample may be carry-over from other donors' samples. Sequencing used CD8+ T cells from cultured PBMCs, obtained from culture after CMV antigen stimulation. This chain joins TRBV27 to TRBJ2-1; possibly the D gene is TRBD2, per 5 matching bases. The DNA reads TGTGCCAGCAGTTTCGGACTCCCTGCAGATGAGCAGTTCTTC. It codes for CASSFGLPADEQFF.